The entry that follows covers one T cell receptor (beta chain) sequence. This clone counts as medium-sized (0.01 to 0.1%). Its antigen target is currently unknown. Within one base of it there is no much larger clone, and no base qualities were kept. The sample originates from a study of T cell changes during pregnancy in multiple sclerosis (dated by TCRdb to about 2019). Concerning the study at large: The study looked at changes in the T cell repertoire across pregnancy in women with multiple sclerosis.

The method was the immunoSEQ multiplex PCR assay. This is the immuneACCESS table as TCRdb keeps it, with only in-frame sequences that have V and J called. A part of the clones is gone; compared with another copy, unresolved V genes explain less than half, and the rest is unexplained. This sample comprises about 40,000 clones, more than 90% of them detected only once. The ten largest clones add up to 1% to 1.5% of the sample. Sample: peripheral blood, taken before pregnancy. The TCR sequence derives from a female donor with multiple sclerosis, enrolled in a pregnancy study.

The CDR3 corresponds to CASSPSDRDDQPQHF. In nucleotide form, the sequence is TGTGCCAGCAGTCCCTCGGACAGGGATGATCAGCCCCAGCATTTT. The chain is made from TRBV27 and TRBJ1-5; 8 of the junction bases match TRBD1. The CDR3 sequence holds 15 residues, the cysteine and phenylalanine included. The kept DNA is CDR3 alone, 45 bases in frame from the first base. Reading the germline V gene (reference sequence) gives CDR1 MNHEY and CDR2 SMNVEV. V has 5 bases trimmed and J has 5 bases trimmed; junction bases matching no gene number 8.